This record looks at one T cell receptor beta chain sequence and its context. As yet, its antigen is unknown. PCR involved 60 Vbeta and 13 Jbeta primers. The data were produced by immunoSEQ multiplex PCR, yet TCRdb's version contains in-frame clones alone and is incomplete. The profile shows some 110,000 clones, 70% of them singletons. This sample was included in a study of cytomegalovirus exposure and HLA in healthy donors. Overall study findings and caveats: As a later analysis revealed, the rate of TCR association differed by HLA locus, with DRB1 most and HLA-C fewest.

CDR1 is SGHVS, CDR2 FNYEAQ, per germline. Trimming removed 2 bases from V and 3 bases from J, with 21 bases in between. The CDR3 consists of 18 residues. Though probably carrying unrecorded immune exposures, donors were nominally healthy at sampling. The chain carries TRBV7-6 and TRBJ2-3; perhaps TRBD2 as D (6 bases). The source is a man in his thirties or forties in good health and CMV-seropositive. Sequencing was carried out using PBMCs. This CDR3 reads CASSLIPEGEALTDTQYF. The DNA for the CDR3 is TGTGCCAGCAGCTTAATCCCTGAAGGGGAGGCCTTAACAGATACGCAGTATTTT. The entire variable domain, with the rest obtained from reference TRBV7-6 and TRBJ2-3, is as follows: GAGVSQSPRYKVTKRGQDVALRCDPISGHVSLYWYRQALGQGPEFLTYFNYEAQQDKSGLPNDRFSAERPEGSISTLTIQRTEQRDSAMYRCASSLIPEGEALTDTQYFGPGTRLTVL.